This T cell receptor beta chain appears in the sequencing data of a study of identical twins. Broader study findings: Analyses based on zero insertions could be partly confounded by invariant MAIT and iNKT cells. Excess low generation probability was seen in twin-shared out-of-frame alpha sequences. Insertion counts were lower in abundant cord blood beta clonotypes, a trend that memory repertoires did not show.

This clonotype was seen repeatedly, ten times or more. The antigen is unknown. Each cDNA held unique molecular identifiers, and template switching gave it a universal primer site. TCRdb re-called the 5' RACE reads through MiXCR, storing one row per CDR3 protein. The sample lists around 100,000 distinct CDR3 sequences, under 6.5% occurring once. CDR3 size: 14 residues. V was clipped by 1 base and J by 13 bases; unmatched bases: 7. Germline loops: CDR1 SGHRS, CDR2 YFSETQ. The sequence was collected from a woman between 45 and 60 years old in good health. This chain joins TRBV5-1 and TRBJ1-6; 8 positions match TRBD1. Sequenced sample: memory T cells sorted from blood. Written as DNA, the CDR3 is TGCGCCAGCAGCTTGAAGACAGGGGACGAGCCCCTCCACTTT. It translates to CASSLKTGDEPLHF.